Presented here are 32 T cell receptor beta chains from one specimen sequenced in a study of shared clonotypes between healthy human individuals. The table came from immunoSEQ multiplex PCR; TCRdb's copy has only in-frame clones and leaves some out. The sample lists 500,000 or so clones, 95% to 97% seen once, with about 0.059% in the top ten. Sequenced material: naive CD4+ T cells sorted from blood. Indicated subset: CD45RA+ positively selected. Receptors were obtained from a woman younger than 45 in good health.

As DNA, the CDR3 is TGTGCCAGCAGTTCCGGGACGAAGCGCCTCGAGACCCAGTACTTC. Translated, it gives CASSSGTKRLETQYF. The rearrangement uses TRBV28 and TRBJ2-5; D tentatively fits TRBD1 or TRBD2 (5 bases each). The germline V gene has CDR1 MDHEN and CDR2 SYDVKM. Trimming shortened V by 4 bases and J by 5 bases, and 17 bases separated the two germline ends. This CDR3 spans 15 amino acids.

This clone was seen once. The CDR3 region has the DNA TGTGCCAGCAGTTCGGACAGGGGGAATTCACCCCTCCACTTT. It encodes CASSSDRGNSPLHF. V and J are TRBV6-5 and TRBJ1-6; 10 bases are a match to TRBD1. The CDR3 contains 14 residues. With V trimmed by 4 bases and J by 7 bases, 1 base remained unmatched. Germline assignment: CDR1 MNHEY and CDR2 SVGAGI.

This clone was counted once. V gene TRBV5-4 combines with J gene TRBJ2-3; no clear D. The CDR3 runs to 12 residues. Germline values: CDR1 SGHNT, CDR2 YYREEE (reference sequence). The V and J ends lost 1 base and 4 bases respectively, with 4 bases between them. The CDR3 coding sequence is TGTGCCAGCAGCTTGAACGCAGATACGCAGTATTTT. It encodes CASSLNADTQYF.

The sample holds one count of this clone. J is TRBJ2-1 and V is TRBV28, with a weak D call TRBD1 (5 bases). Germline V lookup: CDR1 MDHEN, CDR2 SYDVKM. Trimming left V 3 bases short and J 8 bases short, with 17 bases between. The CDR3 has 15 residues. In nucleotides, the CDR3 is TGTGCCAGCAGTTTGGCCCTTCCAGGGAACGATGAGCAGTTCTTC. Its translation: CASSLALPGNDEQFF.

CDR3 DNA sequence: TGTGCTAGTGGTTTGGTTCGGGGCGCGGTGATCGGCTACACCTTC. This sequence encodes CASGLVRGAVIGYTF. The chain combines TRBV12-5 with TRBJ1-2; tentatively, D is TRBD1 (5 bases). The CDR3 spans 15 residues. V lost 0 bases, J lost 8 bases, and 16 bases lay in between. Germline CDR1 and CDR2: LGHNT and FRNRAP.

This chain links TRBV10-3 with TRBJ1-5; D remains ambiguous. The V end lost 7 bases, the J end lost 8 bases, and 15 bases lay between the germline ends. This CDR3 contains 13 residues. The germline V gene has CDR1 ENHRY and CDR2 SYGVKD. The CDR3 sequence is CAINKEPSEPQHF. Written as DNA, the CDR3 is TGTGCCATCAACAAGGAGCCCAGCGAGCCCCAGCATTTT.

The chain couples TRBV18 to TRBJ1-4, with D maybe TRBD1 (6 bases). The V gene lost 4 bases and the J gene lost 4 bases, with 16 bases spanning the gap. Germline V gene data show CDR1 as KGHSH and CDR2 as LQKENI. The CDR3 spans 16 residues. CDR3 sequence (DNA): TGTGCCAGCTCACGAGGACAGAATAGCTATAATGAAAAACTGTTTTTT. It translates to CASSRGQNSYNEKLFF.

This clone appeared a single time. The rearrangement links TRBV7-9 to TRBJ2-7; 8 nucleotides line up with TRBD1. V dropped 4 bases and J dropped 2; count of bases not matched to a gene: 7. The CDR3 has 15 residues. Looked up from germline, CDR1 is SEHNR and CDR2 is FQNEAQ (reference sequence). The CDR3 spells CASSSTTGATYEQYF. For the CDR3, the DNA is TGTGCCAGCAGCTCTACGACAGGGGCCACCTACGAGCAGTACTTC. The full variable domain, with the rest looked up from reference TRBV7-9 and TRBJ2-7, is DTGVSQNPRHKITKRGQNVTFRCDPISEHNRLYWYRQTLGQGPEFLTYFQNEAQLEKSRLLSDRFSAERPKGSFSTLEIQRTEQGDSAMYLCASSSTTGATYEQYFGPGTRLTVT.

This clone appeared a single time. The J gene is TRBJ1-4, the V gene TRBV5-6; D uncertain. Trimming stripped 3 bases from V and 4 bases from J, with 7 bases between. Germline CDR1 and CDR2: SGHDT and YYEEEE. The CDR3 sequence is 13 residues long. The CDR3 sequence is CASSSRFNEKLFF. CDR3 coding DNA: TGTGCCAGCAGCTCACGATTTAATGAAAAACTGTTTTTT.

Here the CDR3 reads CASSFPLGSTALMNTEAFF. The CDR3 DNA follows: TGTGCCAGTAGTTTCCCTCTCGGGTCTACGGCTCTAATGAACACTGAAGCTTTCTTT. The chain uses TRBV19 and TRBJ1-1; D is unresolved. Germline V lookup: CDR1 LNHDA, CDR2 SQIVND (reference sequence). Trimming left V 5 bases short and J 0 bases short, with 25 bases between. The CDR3 totals 19 residues.

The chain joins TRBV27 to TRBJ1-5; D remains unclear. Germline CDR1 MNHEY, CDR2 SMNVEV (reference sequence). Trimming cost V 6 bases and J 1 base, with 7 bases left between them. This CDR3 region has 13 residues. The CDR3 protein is CASSGRSNQPQHF. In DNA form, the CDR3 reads TGTGCCAGCAGCGGGCGAAGCAATCAGCCCCAGCATTTT.

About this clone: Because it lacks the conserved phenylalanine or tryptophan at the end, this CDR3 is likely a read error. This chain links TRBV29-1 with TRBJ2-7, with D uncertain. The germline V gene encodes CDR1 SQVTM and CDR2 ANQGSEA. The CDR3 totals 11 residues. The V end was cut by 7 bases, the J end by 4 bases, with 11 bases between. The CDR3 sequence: CSAMDRYEQYS. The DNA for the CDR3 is TGCAGCGCGATGGACCGATACGAGCAGTACTCC.

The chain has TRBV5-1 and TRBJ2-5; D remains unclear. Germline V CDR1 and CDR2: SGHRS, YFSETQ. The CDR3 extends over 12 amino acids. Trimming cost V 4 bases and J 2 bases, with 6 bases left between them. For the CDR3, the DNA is TGCGCCAGCAGCCCGACTCAAGAGACCCAGTACTTC. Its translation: CASSPTQETQYF.

CDR3 in amino acids: CASSSPDRGYEQYF. CDR3 in DNA: TGTGCCAGTAGTAGCCCGGATCGGGGCTACGAGCAGTACTTC. The chain is built from TRBV19 and TRBJ2-7; possibly TRBD2 for D (5 bases). V was shortened by 4 bases and J by 3 bases, with 13 bases between the two germline ends. CDR1 and CDR2 from the germline V gene are LNHDA and SQIVND (reference sequence). The CDR3 consists of 14 residues.

The CDR3, as DNA: TGTGCCAGCACCCCCCGCGGGAGTGAAGAGACCCAGTACTTC. Translation: CASTPRGSEETQYF. V is TRBV28 and J is TRBJ2-5; 7 positions match TRBD2. CDR3 size: 14 residues. CDR1 and CDR2 (germline): MDHEN, SYDVKM. V shed 7 bases, J shed 3 bases, and the junction held 8 bases outside the gene matches.

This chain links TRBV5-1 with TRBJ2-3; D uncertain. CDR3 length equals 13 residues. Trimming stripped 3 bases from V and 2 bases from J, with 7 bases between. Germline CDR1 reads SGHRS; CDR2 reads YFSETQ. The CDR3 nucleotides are TGCGCCAGCAGCTCCCATTACACAGATACGCAGTATTTT. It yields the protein CASSSHYTDTQYF.

CDR3 region: CASSPGGVDPDTQYF. CDR3 nucleotides: TGTGCCAGCAGCCCGGGGGGTGTGGACCCAGATACGCAGTATTTT. V gene TRBV6-5 combines with J gene TRBJ2-3; 7 nucleotides match TRBD2. Per the germline V gene, CDR1 is MNHEY and CDR2 is SVGAGI. The CDR3 extends over 15 amino acids. Germline trimming cut 6 bases from V and 4 bases from J; bases unmatched to any gene: 10.

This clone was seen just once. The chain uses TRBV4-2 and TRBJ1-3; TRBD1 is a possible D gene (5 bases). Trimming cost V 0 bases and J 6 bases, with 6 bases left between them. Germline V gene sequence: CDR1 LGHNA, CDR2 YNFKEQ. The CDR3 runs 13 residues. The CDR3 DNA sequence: TGTGCCAGCAGCCAAGAGGGGACAAACACCATATATTTT. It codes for CASSQEGTNTIYF.

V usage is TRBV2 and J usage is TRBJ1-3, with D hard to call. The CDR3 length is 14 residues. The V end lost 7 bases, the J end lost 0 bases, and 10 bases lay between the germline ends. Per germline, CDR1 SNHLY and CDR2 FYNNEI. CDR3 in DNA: TGTGCCAGCATTGCTCTTTTCTCTGGAAACACCATATATTTT. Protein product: CASIALFSGNTIYF. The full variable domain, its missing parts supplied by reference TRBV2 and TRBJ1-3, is EPEVTQTPSHQVTQMGQEVILRCVPISNHLYFYWYRQILGQKVEFLVSFYNNEISEKSEIFDDQFSVERPDGSNFTLKIRSTKLEDSAMYFCASIALFSGNTIYFGEGSWLTVV.

The DNA for the CDR3 is TGTGCCAGCAGCTTAGGCCGGGACAGGGAAGCCTACGAGCAGTACTTC. This gives the protein CASSLGRDREAYEQYF. The V and J genes are TRBV13 and TRBJ2-7, with 9 positions matching TRBD1. From germline, CDR1 is PRHDT and CDR2 FYEKMQ (reference sequence). The CDR3 spans 16 residues. V was clipped by 0 bases and J by 2 bases; unmatched bases: 5.

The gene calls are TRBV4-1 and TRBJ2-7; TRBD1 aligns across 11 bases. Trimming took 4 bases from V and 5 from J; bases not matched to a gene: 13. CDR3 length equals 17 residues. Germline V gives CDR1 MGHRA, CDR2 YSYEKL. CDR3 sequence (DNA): TGCGCCAGCAGCCCCCGAAGTGTGGGACAGGGGGTCAACGAGCAGTACTTC. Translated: CASSPRSVGQGVNEQYF.

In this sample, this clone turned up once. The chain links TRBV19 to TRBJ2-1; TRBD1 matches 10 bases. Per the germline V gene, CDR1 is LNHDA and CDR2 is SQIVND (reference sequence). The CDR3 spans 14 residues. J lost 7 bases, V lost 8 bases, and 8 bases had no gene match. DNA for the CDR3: TGTGCCAGTCATAAGGGACAGGGGTTGAATGAGCAGTTCTTC. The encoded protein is CASHKGQGLNEQFF.

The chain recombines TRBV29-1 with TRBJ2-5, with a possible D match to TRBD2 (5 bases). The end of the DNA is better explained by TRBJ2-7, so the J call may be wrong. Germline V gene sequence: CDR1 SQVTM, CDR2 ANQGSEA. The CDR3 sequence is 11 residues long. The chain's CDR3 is CSVRGLYEQYF. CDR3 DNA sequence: TGCAGCGTTCGAGGGCTATACGAGCAGTACTTC.

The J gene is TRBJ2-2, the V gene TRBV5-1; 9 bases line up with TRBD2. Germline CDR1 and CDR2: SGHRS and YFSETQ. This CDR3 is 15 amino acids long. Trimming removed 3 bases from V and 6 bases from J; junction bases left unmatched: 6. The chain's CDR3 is CASSSSGVAAGELFF. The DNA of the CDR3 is TGCGCCAGCAGCTCTAGCGGGGTAGCCGCCGGGGAGCTGTTTTTT.

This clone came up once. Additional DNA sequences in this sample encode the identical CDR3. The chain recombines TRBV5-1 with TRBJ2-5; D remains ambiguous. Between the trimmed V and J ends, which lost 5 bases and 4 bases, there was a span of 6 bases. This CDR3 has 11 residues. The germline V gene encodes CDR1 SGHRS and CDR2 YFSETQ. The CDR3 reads CASSPGETQYF. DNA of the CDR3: TGCGCCAGCAGTCCCGGAGAGACCCAGTACTTC.

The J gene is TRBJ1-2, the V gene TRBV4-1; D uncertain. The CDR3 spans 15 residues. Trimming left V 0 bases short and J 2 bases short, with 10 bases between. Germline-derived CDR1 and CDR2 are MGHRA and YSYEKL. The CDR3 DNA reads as TGCGCCAGCAGCCAAGAAGCGGGATTAAACTATGGCTACACCTTC. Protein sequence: CASSQEAGLNYGYTF.

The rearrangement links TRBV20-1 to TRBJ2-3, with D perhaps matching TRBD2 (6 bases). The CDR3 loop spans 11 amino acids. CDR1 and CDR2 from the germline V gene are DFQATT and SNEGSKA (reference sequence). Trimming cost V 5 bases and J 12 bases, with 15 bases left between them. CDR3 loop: CSARDLTNQYF. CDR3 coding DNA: TGCAGTGCTCGGGACTTAACCAACCAGTATTTT.

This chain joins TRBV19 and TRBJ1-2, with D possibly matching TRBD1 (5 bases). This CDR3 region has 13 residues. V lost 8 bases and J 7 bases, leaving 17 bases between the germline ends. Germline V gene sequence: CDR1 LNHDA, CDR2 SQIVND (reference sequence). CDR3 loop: CASSPSSGGGYTF. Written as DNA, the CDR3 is TGTGCCAGTTCCCCGTCGTCCGGGGGTGGCTACACCTTC.

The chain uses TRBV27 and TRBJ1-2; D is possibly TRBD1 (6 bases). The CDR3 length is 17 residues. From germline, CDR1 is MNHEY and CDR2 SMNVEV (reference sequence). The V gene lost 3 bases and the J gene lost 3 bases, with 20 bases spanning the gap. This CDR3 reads CASSFRPTTRGDYGYTF. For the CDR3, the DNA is TGTGCCAGCAGTTTCCGACCGACTACCAGGGGTGACTATGGCTACACCTTC.

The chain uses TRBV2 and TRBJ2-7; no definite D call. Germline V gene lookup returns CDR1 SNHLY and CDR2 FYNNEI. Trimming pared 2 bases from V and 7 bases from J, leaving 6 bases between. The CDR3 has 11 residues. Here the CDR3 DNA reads TGTGCCAGCAGTGAAAATTGGGAGCAGTACTTC. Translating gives CASSENWEQYF.

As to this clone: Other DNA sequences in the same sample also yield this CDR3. CDR3 in amino acids: CASSLGLNTEAFF. CDR3 in DNA: TGCGCCAGCAGCTTAGGGCTGAACACTGAAGCTTTCTTT. The chain is built from TRBV5-1 and TRBJ1-1, with D unclear. CDR3 size: 13 residues. The V gene lost 2 bases and the J gene lost 0 bases, with 5 bases spanning the gap. Germline V gene data show CDR1 as SGHRS and CDR2 as YFSETQ. The complete variable domain, with remaining parts taken from reference TRBV5-1 and TRBJ1-1, reads KAGVTQTPRYLIKTRGQQVTLSCSPISGHRSVSWYQQTPGQGLQFLFEYFSETQRNKGNFPGRFSGRQFSNSRSEMNVSTLELGDSALYLCASSLGLNTEAFFGQGTRLTVV.

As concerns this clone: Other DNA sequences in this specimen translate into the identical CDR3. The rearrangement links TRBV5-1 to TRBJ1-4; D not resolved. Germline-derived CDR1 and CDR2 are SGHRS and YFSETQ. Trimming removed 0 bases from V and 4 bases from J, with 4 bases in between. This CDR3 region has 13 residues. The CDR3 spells CASSLASNEKLFF. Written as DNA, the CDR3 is TGCGCCAGCAGCTTGGCAAGTAATGAAAAACTGTTTTTT.